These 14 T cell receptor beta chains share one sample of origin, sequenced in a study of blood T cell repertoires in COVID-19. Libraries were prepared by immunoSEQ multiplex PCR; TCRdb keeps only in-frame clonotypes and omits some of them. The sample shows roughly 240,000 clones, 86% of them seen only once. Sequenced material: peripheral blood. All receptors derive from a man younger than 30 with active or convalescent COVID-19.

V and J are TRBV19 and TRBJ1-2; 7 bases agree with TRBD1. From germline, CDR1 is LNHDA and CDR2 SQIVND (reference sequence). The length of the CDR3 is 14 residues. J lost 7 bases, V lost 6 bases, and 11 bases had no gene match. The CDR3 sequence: CASSNRDSSIGYTF. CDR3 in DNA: TGTGCCAGTAGCAACCGGGACAGTTCCATTGGCTACACCTTC.

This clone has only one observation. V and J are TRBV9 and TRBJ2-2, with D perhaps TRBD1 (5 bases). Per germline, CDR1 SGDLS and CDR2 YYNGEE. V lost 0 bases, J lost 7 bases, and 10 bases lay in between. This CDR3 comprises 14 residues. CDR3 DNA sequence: TGTGCCAGCAGCGTAGCGCAGGGCGGCGGGGAGCTGTTTTTT. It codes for CASSVAQGGGELFF.

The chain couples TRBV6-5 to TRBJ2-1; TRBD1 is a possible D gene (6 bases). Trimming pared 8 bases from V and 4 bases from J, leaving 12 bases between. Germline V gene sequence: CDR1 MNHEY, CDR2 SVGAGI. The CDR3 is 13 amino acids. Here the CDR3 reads CASVKDRYNEQFF. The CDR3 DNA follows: TGTGCCAGCGTTAAAGACAGGTACAATGAGCAGTTCTTC.

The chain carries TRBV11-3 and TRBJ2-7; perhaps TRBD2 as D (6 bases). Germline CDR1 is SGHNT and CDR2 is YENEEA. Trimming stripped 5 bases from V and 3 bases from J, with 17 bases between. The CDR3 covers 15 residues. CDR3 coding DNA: TGTGCCAGCAGCGAACGGGAGCATCGAGGCTACGAGCAGTACTTC. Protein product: CASSEREHRGYEQYF.

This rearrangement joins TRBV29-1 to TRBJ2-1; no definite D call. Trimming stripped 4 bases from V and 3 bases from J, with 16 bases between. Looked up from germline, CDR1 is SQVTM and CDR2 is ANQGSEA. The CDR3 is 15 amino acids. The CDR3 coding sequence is TGCAGCGTTGGGAAGATTGGTAGCAACTACAATGAGCAGTTCTTC. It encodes CSVGKIGSNYNEQFF.

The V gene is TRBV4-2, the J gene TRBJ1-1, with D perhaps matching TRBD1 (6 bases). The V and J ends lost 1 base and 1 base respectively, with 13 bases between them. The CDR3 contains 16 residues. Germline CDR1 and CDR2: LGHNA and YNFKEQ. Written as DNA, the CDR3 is TGTGCCAGCAGCCAAGCCCCACAGGGAAAGAACACTGAAGCTTTCTTT. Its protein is CASSQAPQGKNTEAFF.

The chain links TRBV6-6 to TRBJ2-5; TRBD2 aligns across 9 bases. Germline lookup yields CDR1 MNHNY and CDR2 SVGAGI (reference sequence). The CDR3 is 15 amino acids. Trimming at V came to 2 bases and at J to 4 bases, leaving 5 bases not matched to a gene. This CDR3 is CASSYRSSGVETQYF. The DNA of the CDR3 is TGTGCCAGCAGTTACAGGTCTAGCGGGGTAGAGACCCAGTACTTC.

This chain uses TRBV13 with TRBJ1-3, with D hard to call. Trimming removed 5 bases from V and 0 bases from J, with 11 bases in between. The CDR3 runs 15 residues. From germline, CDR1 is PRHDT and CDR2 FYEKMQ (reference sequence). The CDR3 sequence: CASSPPVGSGNTIYF. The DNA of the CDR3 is TGTGCCAGCAGCCCGCCGGTCGGCTCTGGAAACACCATATATTTT.

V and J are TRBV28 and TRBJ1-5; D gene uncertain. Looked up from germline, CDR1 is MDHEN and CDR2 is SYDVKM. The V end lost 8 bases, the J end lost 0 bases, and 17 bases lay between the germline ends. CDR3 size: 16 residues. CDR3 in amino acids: CASFGLGVYSNQPQHF. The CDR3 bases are TGTGCCAGCTTTGGGTTGGGCGTTTATAGCAATCAGCCCCAGCATTTT. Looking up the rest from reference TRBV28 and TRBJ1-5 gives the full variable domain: DVKVTQSSRYLVKRTGEKVFLECVQDMDHENMFWYRQDPGLGLRLIYFSYDVKMKEKGDIPEGYSVSREKKERFSLILESASTNQTSMYLCASFGLGVYSNQPQHFGDGTRLSIL.

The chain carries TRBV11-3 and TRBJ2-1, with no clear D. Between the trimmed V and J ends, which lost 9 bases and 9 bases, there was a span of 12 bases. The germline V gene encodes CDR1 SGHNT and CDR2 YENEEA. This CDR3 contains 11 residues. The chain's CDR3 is CARASRPEQFF. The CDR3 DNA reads TGTGCCAGGGCTTCGCGGCCTGAGCAGTTCTTC.

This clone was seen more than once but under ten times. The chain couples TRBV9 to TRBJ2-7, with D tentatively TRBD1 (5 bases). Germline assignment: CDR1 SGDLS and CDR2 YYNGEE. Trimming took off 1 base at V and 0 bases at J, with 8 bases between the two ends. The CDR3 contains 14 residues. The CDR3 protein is CASSVFDSSYEQYF. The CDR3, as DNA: TGTGCCAGCAGCGTATTCGACAGCTCCTACGAGCAGTACTTC.

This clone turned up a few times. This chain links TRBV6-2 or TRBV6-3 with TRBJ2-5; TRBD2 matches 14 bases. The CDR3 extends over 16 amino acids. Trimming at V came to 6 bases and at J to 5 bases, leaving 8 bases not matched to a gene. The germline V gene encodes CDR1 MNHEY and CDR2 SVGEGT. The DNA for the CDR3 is TGTGCCAGCAGCCGGGGACTAGCGGGGGCCCGGGAGACCCAGTACTTC. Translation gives CASSRGLAGARETQYF.

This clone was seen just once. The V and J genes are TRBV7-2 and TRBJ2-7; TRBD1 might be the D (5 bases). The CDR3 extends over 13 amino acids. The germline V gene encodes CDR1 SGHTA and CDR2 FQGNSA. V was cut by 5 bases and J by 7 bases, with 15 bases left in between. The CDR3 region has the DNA TGTGCCAGCAGCCTAGACAGTACCTGGGAGCAGTACTTC. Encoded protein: CASSLDSTWEQYF.

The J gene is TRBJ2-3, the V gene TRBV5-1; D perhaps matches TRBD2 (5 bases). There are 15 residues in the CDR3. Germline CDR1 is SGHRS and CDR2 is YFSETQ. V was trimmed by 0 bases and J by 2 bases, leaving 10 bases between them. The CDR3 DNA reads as TGCGCCAGCAGCTTGGGAGGAGGAAACACAGATACGCAGTATTTT. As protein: CASSLGGGNTDTQYF.